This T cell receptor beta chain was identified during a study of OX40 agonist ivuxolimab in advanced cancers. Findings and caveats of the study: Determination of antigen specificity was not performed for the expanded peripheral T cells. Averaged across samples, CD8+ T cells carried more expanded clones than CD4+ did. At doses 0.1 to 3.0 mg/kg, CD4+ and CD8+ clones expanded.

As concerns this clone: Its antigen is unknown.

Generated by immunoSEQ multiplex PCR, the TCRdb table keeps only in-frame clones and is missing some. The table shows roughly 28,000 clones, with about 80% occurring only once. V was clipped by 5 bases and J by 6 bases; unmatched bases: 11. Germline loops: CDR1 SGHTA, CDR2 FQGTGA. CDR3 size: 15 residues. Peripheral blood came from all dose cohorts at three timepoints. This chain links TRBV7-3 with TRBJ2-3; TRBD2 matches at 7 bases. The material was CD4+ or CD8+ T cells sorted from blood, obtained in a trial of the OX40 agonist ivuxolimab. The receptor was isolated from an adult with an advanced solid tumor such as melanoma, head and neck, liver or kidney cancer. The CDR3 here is CASSLREGPSDTQYF. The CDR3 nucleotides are TGTGCCAGCAGCCTCAGGGAGGGGCCGTCGGATACGCAGTATTTT.